A selection of T cell receptor beta chains follows, all from one sample in a study of cytomegalovirus exposure and HLA in healthy donors. Assay used: immunoSEQ multiplex PCR; TCRdb lists only in-frame clones, some missing. The data hold 150,000 to 180,000 clones, with 80% observed a single time. The sample was PBMCs. The receptors were sampled from a woman aged 35 to 49 in good health and CMV-seropositive. CDR3s include the opening cysteine and the closing phenylalanine or tryptophan. Clone size is not always given. Where it is, it says once, few, many or a class for expanded clones.

size: -; V: TRBV9; CDR3: CASSVDRVETQYF
size: few; V: TRBV19; CDR3: CASRDRAAGELFF
size: -; V: TRBV18; CDR3: CASSRTSGSNEQFF
size: few; V: TRBV6-1; CDR3: CASNGLAGETQYF
size: -; V: TRBV6-5; CDR3: CASSYSRVDYGYTF
size: -; V: TRBV6-5; CDR3: CASKESGALQIEAFF
size: -; V: TRBV11-3; CDR3: CASSQGTQRITDTQYF
size: -; V: TRBV9; CDR3: CASSVAPGVRAGELFF
size: -; V: TRBV5-6; CDR3: CASRGDRGNTDTQYF
size: -; V: TRBV5-1; CDR3: CASSLASGPVPEQFF
size: -; V: TRBV13; CDR3: CASRLMTGTGGPNEQFF
size: few; V: TRBV27; CDR3: CASSSLAGGYNEQFF
size: -; V: TRBV11-3; CDR3: CASTIGGGPSEQYF
size: few; V: TRBV6-5; CDR3: CASSTAGAGEQFF
size: -; V: TRBV7-6; CDR3: CATRLIAGGSTDTQYF
size: -; V: TRBV7-2; CDR3: CASSLGRVGQYF
size: -; V: TRBV6-5; CDR3: CASKLRTTGYEQYF